The sequence of this T cell receptor beta chain was determined in a study of blood T cell repertoires in COVID-19. Background on the study: Acute and convalescent COVID-19 specimens originated in the United States, Italy and Spain. PBMCs, B-cell-depleted T cells, or T cells were the source of the cDNA or gDNA that made up the material.

Authors' methods: It was from reference gene primer amplification that nucleated cell counts were estimated. Data came from immunoSEQ multiplex PCR; TCRdb stores just in-frame clones and leaves some out. V and J calls and clone size are given by that table; D and trimming were obtained from the DNA. The table has 200,000 to 300,000 clones, approximately 86% seen once. Losses at the gene ends were 7 bases for V and 0 bases for J; bases not matched to a gene: 4. The germline gives CDR1 ENHRY, CDR2 SYGVKD. The CDR3 extends over 14 amino acids. The sequence came from a man aged 30-40 years with active or convalescent COVID-19. The chain uses TRBV10-3 and TRBJ2-3, with 7 bases aligning to TRBD1. The sequencing input was peripheral blood. The CDR3 DNA sequence: TGTGCCATCATGCCAGGGGGTAGCACAGATACGCAGTATTTT. It specifies CAIMPGGSTDTQYF.